This is a list of T cell receptor beta chains from one sample in a study of identical twins. TCRdb reprocessed the 5' RACE reads with MiXCR, giving one entry per CDR3 protein. The data hold 650,000 to 800,000 distinct CDR3 sequences, with over 8.5% observed a single time. This sample also belongs to another study, concerning yellow fever vaccine responses in identical twins.

The sample taken for sequencing was PBMCs. The receptors here all came from a woman under 30 in good health. CDR3s include the opening cysteine and the closing phenylalanine or tryptophan. Fields, in order: clone size, D gene, V gene, J gene, CDR3 protein, CDR3 DNA. D genes are given only for firm matches. Size values are once, few and many counts, or a class for expanded clones, and some rows have none.

-	TRBD2	TRBV7-8	TRBJ2-3	CASRSARLAGDTDTQYF	TGTGCCAGCAGGAGCGCTAGACTAGCGGGGGACACAGATACGCAGTATTTT
-	-	TRBV4-2	TRBJ2-7	CASSQGLLGPYEQYF	TGTGCCAGCAGCCAAGGCCTTTTGGGGCCCTACGAGCAGTACTTC
few	TRBD2	TRBV27	TRBJ2-4	CASSSGLAGGNTKNIQYF	TGTGCCAGCAGTTCCGGGCTAGCGGGAGGCAACACCAAAAACATTCAGTACTTC
few	-	TRBV27	TRBJ2-1	CASSPRGTNIYNEQFF	TGTGCCAGCAGTCCGAGGGGGACTAATATTTACAATGAGCAGTTCTTC
few	TRBD2	TRBV6-2/TRBV6-3	TRBJ2-3	CASRRTSGRGDTQYF	TGTGCCAGCAGGAGGACTAGCGGGAGAGGCGATACGCAGTATTTT
few	TRBD2	TRBV29-1	TRBJ2-1	CSVGPGLASKNEQFF	TGCAGCGTTGGACCGGGACTAGCGAGCAAAAATGAGCAGTTCTTC
few	-	TRBV20-1	TRBJ1-6	CSARPWGPLDSPLHF	TGCAGTGCTAGGCCTTGGGGCCCGTTGGATTCACCCCTCCACTTT
many	-	TRBV6-5	TRBJ2-2	CASSYTRWVTGELFF	TGTGCCAGCAGTTACACCCGTTGGGTCACCGGGGAGCTGTTTTTT
few	-	TRBV29-1	TRBJ2-1	CSVDAKYNNEQFF	TGCAGCGTCGACGCCAAATACAACAATGAGCAGTTCTTC
few	-	TRBV2	TRBJ2-2	CASLAITGELFF	TGTGCCTCCCTAGCGATCACCGGGGAGCTGTTTTTT
-	-	TRBV4-2	TRBJ2-7	CASSQTGTTYEQYF	TGTGCCAGCAGCCAAACAGGAACAACCTACGAGCAGTACTTC
many	-	TRBV29-1	TRBJ2-6	CSVLNPRRTGANVLTF	TGCAGCGTTTTGAACCCCCGAAGGACTGGGGCCAACGTCCTGACTTTC
-	TRBD1	TRBV10-3	TRBJ1-6	CAIGTGADSPLHF	TGTGCCATTGGGACAGGGGCTGATTCACCCCTCCACTTT
-	-	TRBV6-1	TRBJ2-4	CASTYMNRAKNIQYF	TGTGCCAGCACCTACATGAACCGAGCCAAAAACATTCAGTACTTC
few	TRBD2	TRBV20-1	TRBJ2-3	CSAEPGLDRDTQYF	TGCAGTGCTGAACCGGGACTAGATAGAGATACGCAGTATTTT
-	TRBD1	TRBV27	TRBJ2-4	CASSDRVRLTKNIQYF	TGTGCCAGCAGTGACAGGGTTAGGCTGACCAAAAACATTCAGTACTTC
-	-	TRBV5-6	TRBJ2-5	CASSSTDGKGWTQYF	TGTGCCAGCAGCTCGACCGACGGGAAGGGGTGGACCCAGTACTTC
few	-	TRBV12-3/TRBV12-4	TRBJ2-1	CASRGLYSGGPNEQFF	TGTGCCAGCAGAGGACTTTATAGCGGAGGCCCCAATGAGCAGTTCTTC
few	-	TRBV28	TRBJ2-4	CASSGTDMGKNIQYF	TGTGCCAGCAGTGGCACCGATATGGGCAAAAACATTCAGTACTTC
-	TRBD1	TRBV3-1	TRBJ1-3	CASSQGQFVSGNTIYF	TGTGCCAGCAGCCAGGGACAGTTCGTCTCTGGAAACACCATATATTTT
-	-	TRBV30	TRBJ2-5	CAQLLTGMRVETQYF	TGTGCCCAACTACTGACGGGGATGAGGGTAGAGACCCAGTACTTC
-	-	TRBV15	TRBJ1-2	CATSRGGREKKGGYTF	TGTGCCACCAGCAGAGGTGGACGTGAAAAAAAAGGCGGCTACACCTTC
-	TRBD1	TRBV25-1	TRBJ1-1	CASSVGTVEAFF	TGTGCCAGCAGTGTGGGGACAGTTGAAGCTTTCTTT
few	-	TRBV5-1	TRBJ2-1	CASSNQGTPVHNEQFF	TGCGCCAGCAGTAATCAAGGGACGCCTGTCCACAATGAGCAGTTCTTC
few	TRBD2	TRBV27	TRBJ2-1	CASSEPGLAGNNEQFF	TGTGCCAGCAGTGAACCGGGACTAGCGGGTAACAATGAGCAGTTCTTC
few	-	TRBV7-2	TRBJ2-5	CASSFGFMRETQYF	TGTGCCAGCAGCTTTGGATTTATGCGGGAGACCCAGTACTTC
-	-	TRBV24-1	TRBJ2-7	CATSGTDTGTSYEQYF	TGTGCCACCAGTGGGACAGATACGGGGACCTCCTACGAGCAGTACTTC
-	-	TRBV27	TRBJ1-6	CASSLYGESSYNSPLHF	TGTGCCAGCAGTTTGTACGGGGAAAGCTCCTATAATTCACCCCTCCACTTT
-	TRBD1	TRBV14	TRBJ2-1	CASSQIDVAGGNEQFF	TGTGCCAGCAGCCAAATCGACGTCGCAGGGGGCAATGAGCAGTTCTTC
many	-	TRBV7-2	TRBJ2-7	CASSLQGHEQYF	TGTGCCAGCAGCTTACAGGGACACGAGCAGTACTTC
-	-	TRBV5-1	TRBJ2-7	CASSPLGGAKYEQYF	TGCGCCAGCAGCCCGCTAGGCGGGGCGAAGTACGAGCAGTACTTC
-	-	TRBV20-1	TRBJ2-3	CCAPILTGRTDTQYF	TGCTGTGCCCCGATTTTGACAGGACGCACAGATACGCAGTATTTT
-	TRBD2	TRBV12-3/TRBV12-4	TRBJ2-1	CASSSKRDPSYNEQFF	TGTGCCAGCAGTTCAAAGCGGGACCCCTCCTACAATGAGCAGTTCTTC
few	-	TRBV10-3	TRBJ1-1	CATQGETEQAFF	TGTGCCACCCAAGGGGAGACGGAGCAAGCTTTCTTT
-	-	TRBV11-2	TRBJ2-1	CASSALRDGKSNEQFF	TGTGCCAGCAGCGCTCTTCGGGACGGGAAAAGCAATGAGCAGTTCTTC
few	TRBD2	TRBV9	TRBJ2-3	CASSAASGGLTDTQYF	TGTGCCAGCAGCGCTGCTAGCGGGGGACTCACAGATACGCAGTATTTT
many	-	TRBV29-1	TRBJ2-3	CSVEVSGTQYF	TGCAGCGTTGAAGTCAGTGGTACGCAGTATTTT
few	TRBD1	TRBV20-1	TRBJ2-7	CSAAGTGIYEQYF	TGCAGTGCTGCCGGGACAGGGATCTACGAGCAGTACTTC
-	TRBD1	TRBV6-2/TRBV6-3	TRBJ2-5	CASSNRGRMYQETQYF	TGTGCCAGCAGCAACAGGGGGCGAATGTACCAAGAGACCCAGTACTTC
-	TRBD1	TRBV30	TRBJ2-3	CAWAMGQGYTDTQYF	TGTGCCTGGGCGATGGGACAGGGATACACAGATACGCAGTATTTT